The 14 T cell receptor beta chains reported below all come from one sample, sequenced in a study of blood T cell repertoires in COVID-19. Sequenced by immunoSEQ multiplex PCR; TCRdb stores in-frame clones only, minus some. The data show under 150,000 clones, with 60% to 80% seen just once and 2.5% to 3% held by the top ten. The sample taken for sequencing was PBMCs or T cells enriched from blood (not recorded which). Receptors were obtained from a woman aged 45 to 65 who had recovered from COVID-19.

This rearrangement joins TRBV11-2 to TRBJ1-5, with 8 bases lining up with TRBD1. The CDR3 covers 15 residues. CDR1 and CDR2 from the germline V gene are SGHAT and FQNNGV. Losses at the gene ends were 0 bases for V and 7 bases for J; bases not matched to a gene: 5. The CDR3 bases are TGTGCCAGCAGCTTAGATCGGACAGGGAGCCAGCCCCAGCATTTT. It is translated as CASSLDRTGSQPQHF. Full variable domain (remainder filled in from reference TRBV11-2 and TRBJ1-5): EAGVAQSPRYKIIEKRQSVAFWCNPISGHATLYWYQQILGQGPKLLIQFQNNGVVDDSQLPKDRFSAERLKGVDSTLKIQPAKLEDSAVYLCASSLDRTGSQPQHFGDGTRLSIL.

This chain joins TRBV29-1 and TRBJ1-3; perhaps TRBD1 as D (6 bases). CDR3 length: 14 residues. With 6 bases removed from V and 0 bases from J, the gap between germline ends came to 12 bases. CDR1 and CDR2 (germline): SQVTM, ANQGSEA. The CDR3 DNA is TGCAGCGTGACCGGGACAAACTCTGGAAACACCATATATTTT. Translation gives CSVTGTNSGNTIYF.

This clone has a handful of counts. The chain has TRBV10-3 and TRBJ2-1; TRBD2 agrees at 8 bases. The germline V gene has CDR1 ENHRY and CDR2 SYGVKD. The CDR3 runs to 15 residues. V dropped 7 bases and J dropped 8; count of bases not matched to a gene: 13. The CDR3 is CAIMETGGPRYEQFF. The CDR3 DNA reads TGTGCCATCATGGAGACGGGAGGGCCGCGTTATGAGCAGTTCTTC.

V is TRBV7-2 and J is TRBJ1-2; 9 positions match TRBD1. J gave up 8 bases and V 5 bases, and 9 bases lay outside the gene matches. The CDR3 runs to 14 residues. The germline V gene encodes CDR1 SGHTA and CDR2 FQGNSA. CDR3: CASSAGTGTRGYTF. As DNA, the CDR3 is TGTGCCAGCAGCGCAGGGACAGGGACGCGGGGCTACACCTTC.

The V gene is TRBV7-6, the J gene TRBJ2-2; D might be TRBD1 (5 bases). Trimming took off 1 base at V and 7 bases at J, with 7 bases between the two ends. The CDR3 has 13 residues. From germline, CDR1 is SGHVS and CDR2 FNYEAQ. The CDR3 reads CASSLGTIGELFF. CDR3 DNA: TGTGCCAGCAGCTTAGGGACAATCGGGGAGCTGTTTTTT. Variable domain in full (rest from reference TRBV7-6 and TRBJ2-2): GAGVSQSPRYKVTKRGQDVALRCDPISGHVSLYWYRQALGQGPEFLTYFNYEAQQDKSGLPNDRFSAERPEGSISTLTIQRTEQRDSAMYRCASSLGTIGELFFGEGSRLTVL.

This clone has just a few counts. CDR3: CSVETGWAQYF. The CDR3 DNA reads as TGCAGCGTGGAGACAGGGTGGGCCCAGTACTTC. The chain recombines TRBV29-1 with TRBJ2-5, with TRBD1 matching 7 bases. This CDR3 is 11 amino acids long. CDR1 and CDR2 from the germline V gene are SQVTM and ANQGSEA. Losses at the gene ends were 6 bases for V and 9 bases for J; bases not matched to a gene: 7.

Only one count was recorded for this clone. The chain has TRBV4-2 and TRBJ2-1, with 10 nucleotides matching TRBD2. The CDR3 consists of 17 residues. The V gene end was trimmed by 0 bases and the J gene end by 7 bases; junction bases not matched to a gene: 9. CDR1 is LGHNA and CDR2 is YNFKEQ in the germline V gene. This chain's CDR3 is CASSQDWSSGSENEQFF. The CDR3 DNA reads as TGTGCCAGCAGCCAAGATTGGTCTAGCGGGAGTGAGAATGAGCAGTTCTTC.

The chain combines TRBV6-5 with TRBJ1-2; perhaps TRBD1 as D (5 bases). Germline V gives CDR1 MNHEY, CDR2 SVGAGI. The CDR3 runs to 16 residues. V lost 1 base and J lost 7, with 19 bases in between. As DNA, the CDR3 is TGTGCCAGCAGTTACTTGGGGCAGGGTGGCCCCTCTGGCTACACCTTC. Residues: CASSYLGQGGPSGYTF.

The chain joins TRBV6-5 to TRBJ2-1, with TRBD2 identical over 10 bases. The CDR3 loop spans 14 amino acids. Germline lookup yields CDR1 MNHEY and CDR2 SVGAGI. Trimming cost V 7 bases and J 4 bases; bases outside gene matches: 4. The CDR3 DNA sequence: TGTGCCAGCACGCTACTAGCGGGGTACAATGAGCAGTTCTTC. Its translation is CASTLLAGYNEQFF.

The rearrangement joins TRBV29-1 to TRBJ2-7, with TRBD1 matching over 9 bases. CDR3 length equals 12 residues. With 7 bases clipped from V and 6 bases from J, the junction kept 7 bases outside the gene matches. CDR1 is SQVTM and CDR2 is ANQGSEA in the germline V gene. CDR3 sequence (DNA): TGCAGCGCCGGGACAGGGAGGGGCGAGCAGTACTTC. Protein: CSAGTGRGEQYF.

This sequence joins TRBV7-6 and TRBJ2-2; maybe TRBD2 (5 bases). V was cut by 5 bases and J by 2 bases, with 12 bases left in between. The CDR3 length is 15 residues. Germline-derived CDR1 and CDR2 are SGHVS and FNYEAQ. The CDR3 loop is CASSRSRGNTGELFF. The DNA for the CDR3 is TGTGCCAGCAGCCGATCCCGGGGTAACACCGGGGAGCTGTTTTTT.

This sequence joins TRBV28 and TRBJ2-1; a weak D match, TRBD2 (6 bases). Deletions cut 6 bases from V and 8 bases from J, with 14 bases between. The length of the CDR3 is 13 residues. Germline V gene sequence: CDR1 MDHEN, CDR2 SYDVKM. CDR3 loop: CASSRRGRDEQFF. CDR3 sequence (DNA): TGTGCCAGCAGCCGCCGGGGGAGAGATGAGCAGTTCTTC.

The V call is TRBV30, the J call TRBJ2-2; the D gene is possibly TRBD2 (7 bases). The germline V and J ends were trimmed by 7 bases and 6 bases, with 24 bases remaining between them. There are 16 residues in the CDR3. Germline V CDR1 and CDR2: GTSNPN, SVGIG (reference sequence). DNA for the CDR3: TGTGCCTCGTTCGGGCCGAGGGGGGCGGGAGCCGGGGAGCTGTTTTTT. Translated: CASFGPRGAGAGELFF.

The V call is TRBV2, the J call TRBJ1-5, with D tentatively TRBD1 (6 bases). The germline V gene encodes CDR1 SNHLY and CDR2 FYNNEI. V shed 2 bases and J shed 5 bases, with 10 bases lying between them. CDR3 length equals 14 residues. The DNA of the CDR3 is TGTGCCAGCAGTGAAAACAGGGAAGATCAGCCCCAGCATTTT. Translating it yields CASSENREDQPQHF.